Presented here are 25 T cell receptor beta chains from one specimen sequenced in a study of T cell responses to AZD1222 COVID-19 vaccine. Libraries were prepared by immunoSEQ multiplex PCR; TCRdb keeps only in-frame clonotypes and omits some of them. Counted here are some 100,000 clones, approximately 89% occurring once; the ten biggest clones make up about 4.6%. This material consisted of peripheral blood, taken 28 days after the second AZD1222 dose. The origin of the receptors is an adult who received the AZD1222 COVID-19 vaccine.

The J gene is TRBJ1-4, the V gene TRBV4-1, with D unresolved. Germline CDR1 MGHRA, CDR2 YSYEKL. Trimming removed 2 bases from V and 0 bases from J, with 13 bases in between. The CDR3 runs to 17 residues. CDR3 protein: CASSQLITTATNEKLFF. CDR3 bases: TGCGCCAGCAGCCAATTAATTACGACTGCAACTAATGAAAAACTGTTTTTT.

The chain employs TRBV18 and TRBJ1-4; D is possibly TRBD1 (5 bases). This CDR3 comprises 15 residues. The germline V and J ends were trimmed by 0 bases and 4 bases, with 9 bases remaining between them. CDR1 and CDR2 (germline): KGHSH, LQKENI. The CDR3 bases are TGTGCCAGCTCACCACCGTCGCAGGGTAATGAAAAACTGTTTTTT. Amino acids: CASSPPSQGNEKLFF. Using reference TRBV18 and TRBJ1-4 for the parts outside the CDR3, the full variable domain is NAGVMQNPRHLVRRRGQEARLRCSPMKGHSHVYWYRQLPEEGLKFMVYLQKENIIDESGMPKERFSAEFPKEGPSILRIQQVVRGDSAAYFCASSPPSQGNEKLFFGSGTQLSVL.

This clone was detected only a few times. The chain is built from TRBV19 and TRBJ1-3, with D possibly TRBD1 on 5 matching bases. The CDR3 covers 14 residues. V lost 5 bases to trimming and J lost 4 bases, with 12 bases between them. In germline, CDR1 is LNHDA, CDR2 SQIVND (reference sequence). The chain's CDR3 is CASSPDRAGNTIYF. CDR3 nucleotides: TGTGCCAGTAGTCCCGACAGAGCCGGAAACACCATATATTTT.

V gene TRBV6-5 combines with J gene TRBJ1-1; possible D gene TRBD1, 6 bases. V was pared by 7 bases and J by 5 bases, with 14 bases between. CDR3 length: 13 residues. Germline V gene data show CDR1 as MNHEY and CDR2 as SVGAGI. CDR3 amino acids: CASTNQGRTEAFF. In nucleotides, the CDR3 is TGTGCCAGCACCAACCAGGGGAGGACTGAAGCTTTCTTT.

The rearrangement uses TRBV21-1 and TRBJ2-2; no check of the table's D call, TRBD2, against the DNA was made. TRBV21-1 is a pseudogene locus. The CDR3 extends over 20 amino acids. In DNA form, the CDR3 reads TGTGCCAGCAGCAAACGAAGGGGACTAGCGGGATCTCGGGGCACCGGGGAGCTGTTTTTT. It yields the protein CASSKRRGLAGSRGTGELFF.

The J gene is TRBJ2-1, the V gene TRBV7-3, with D hard to call. This CDR3 has 17 amino acids. Trimming took 5 bases from V and 8 from J, leaving 25 bases between them. Per the germline V gene, CDR1 is SGHTA and CDR2 is FQGTGA. CDR3 protein: CASSPHIFSSRSDEQFF. The CDR3 bases are TGTGCCAGCAGCCCGCACATATTTAGCAGTAGGTCGGATGAGCAGTTCTTC.

The J gene is TRBJ2-3, the V gene TRBV6-2 or TRBV6-3; 8 bases fit TRBD2. This CDR3 is built from 16 residues. Losses at the gene ends were 6 bases for V and 8 bases for J; bases not matched to a gene: 16. Germline CDR1 and CDR2: MNHEY and SVGEGT. CDR3 loop: CASSSRARGGPGTQYF. The CDR3 region has the DNA TGTGCCAGCAGCTCCCGGGCACGGGGGGGGCCAGGTACGCAGTATTTT.

This clone was counted between two and nine times. The rearrangement joins TRBV29-1 to TRBJ1-1; D not resolved. V lost 3 bases, J lost 0 bases, and 8 bases lay in between. The CDR3 runs 13 residues. The germline V gene has CDR1 SQVTM and CDR2 ANQGSEA. Written as DNA, the CDR3 is TGCAGCGTTGATCGTCAGATGAACACTGAAGCTTTCTTT. Its translation: CSVDRQMNTEAFF.

This clone has a handful of counts. The V call is TRBV11-1, the J call TRBJ1-2; no firm D call. Germline CDR1 and CDR2: SGHAT and FQDESV (reference sequence). The CDR3 runs 12 residues. V gave up 5 bases and J gave up 0 bases, with 4 bases separating them. The CDR3 sequence: CASSQTNYGYTF. CDR3 bases: TGTGCCAGCAGCCAGACTAACTATGGCTACACCTTC.

V and J are TRBV18 and TRBJ2-2; tentatively, D is TRBD2 (6 bases). Trimming stripped 6 bases from V and 7 bases from J, with 18 bases between. This CDR3 region has 15 residues. Germline-derived CDR1 and CDR2 are KGHSH and LQKENI. The CDR3 spells CASSSSRIGSGELFF. DNA for the CDR3: TGTGCCAGCTCGTCCAGCCGAATCGGGAGCGGGGAGCTGTTTTTT.

V gene TRBV6-4 combines with J gene TRBJ1-1; D call uncertain. The germline gives CDR1 MRHNA, CDR2 SNTAGT. V shed 7 bases and J shed 10 bases, with 4 bases lying between them. The CDR3 totals 8 residues. CDR3 in amino acids: CASTSAFF. The CDR3 DNA sequence: TGTGCCAGCACGTCAGCTTTCTTT.

The V gene is TRBV5-1, the J gene TRBJ1-4; tentative D call: TRBD1 (6 bases). Per the germline V gene, CDR1 is SGHRS and CDR2 is YFSETQ. This CDR3 spans 14 amino acids. V lost 6 bases, J lost 7 bases, and 16 bases lay in between. DNA for the CDR3: TGCGCCAGCACGACAGGCACCCGAGGTGAAAAACTGTTTTTT. The encoded protein is CASTTGTRGEKLFF.

This clone was seen once. The rearrangement links TRBV6-5 to TRBJ1-1; D remains unclear. CDR3 length equals 14 residues. V was pared by 6 bases and J by 0 bases, with 11 bases between. Germline assignment: CDR1 MNHEY and CDR2 SVGAGI. This CDR3 reads CASSRSVMNTEAFF. In DNA form, the CDR3 reads TGTGCCAGCAGCCGCAGCGTGATGAACACTGAAGCTTTCTTT.

V gene TRBV30 combines with J gene TRBJ1-5, with D tentatively TRBD1 (6 bases). Germline assignment: CDR1 GTSNPN and CDR2 SVGIG (reference sequence). Trimming pared 0 bases from V and 0 bases from J, leaving 9 bases between. This CDR3 region has 15 residues. The CDR3 DNA sequence: TGTGCCTGGAGTGTGAGGACAGTTAGCAATCAGCCCCAGCATTTT. Its protein is CAWSVRTVSNQPQHF. The full variable domain, in which reference TRBV30 and TRBJ1-5 provide the parts outside the CDR3, is SQTIHQWPATLVQPVGSPLSLECTVEGTSNPNLYWYRQAAGRGLQLLFYSVGIGQISSEVPQNLSASRPQDRQFILSSKKLLLSDSGFYLCAWSVRTVSNQPQHFGDGTRLSIL.

The chain couples TRBV4-1 to TRBJ2-1; D is undetermined. With 3 bases removed from V and 6 bases from J, the gap between germline ends came to 9 bases. The CDR3 spans 13 residues. Germline CDR1 and CDR2: MGHRA and YSYEKL. The CDR3 sequence: CASSQGNSNEQFF. Written as DNA, the CDR3 is TGCGCCAGCAGCCAGGGTAACTCCAATGAGCAGTTCTTC.

V is TRBV5-1 and J is TRBJ2-2, with D unclear. Germline loops: CDR1 SGHRS, CDR2 YFSETQ. The CDR3 totals 16 residues. V was pared by 4 bases and J by 4 bases, with 17 bases between. The CDR3 is CASSPRSTKGTGELFF. As DNA, the CDR3 is TGCGCCAGCAGCCCCCGCTCAACGAAAGGCACCGGGGAGCTGTTTTTT.

This chain links TRBV30 with TRBJ2-3, with D maybe TRBD2 (5 bases). Per germline, CDR1 GTSNPN and CDR2 SVGIG (reference sequence). The CDR3 contains 13 residues. The V and J ends lost 5 bases and 1 base respectively, with 10 bases between them. For the CDR3, the DNA is TGTGCCTGGTCGCGGGTGGGCACAGATACGCAGTATTTT. Its protein product is CAWSRVGTDTQYF.

V gene TRBV21-1 combines with J gene TRBJ2-7; TRBD2, the D gene given by the table, was not confirmed from the DNA. TRBV21-1 is a pseudogene locus. There are 18 residues in the CDR3. This chain's CDR3 is CASTLGGDYREHAYEQYF. The CDR3 nucleotides are TGTGCCAGCACCCTTGGGGGGGATTATCGGGAGCACGCCTACGAGCAGTACTTC.

The V and J genes are TRBV7-2 and TRBJ2-3; 7 nucleotides match TRBD1. Germline V gene sequence: CDR1 SGHTA, CDR2 FQGNSA. The CDR3 is made up of 14 amino acids. Unmatched junction bases numbered 1, after V lost 2 bases and J lost 2 bases. This CDR3 is CASSLRGLTDTQYF. The CDR3 nucleotides are TGTGCCAGCAGCTTAAGGGGGCTCACAGATACGCAGTATTTT. Full variable domain (remainder filled in from reference TRBV7-2 and TRBJ2-3): GAGVSQSPSNKVTEKGKDVELRCDPISGHTALYWYRQSLGQGLEFLIYFQGNSAPDKSGLPSDRFSAERTGGSVSTLTIQRTQQEDSAVYLCASSLRGLTDTQYFGPGTRLTVL.

The chain carries TRBV7-2 and TRBJ2-1; tentatively, D is TRBD1 or TRBD2 (5 bases each). The V gene's germline CDR1 is SGHTA and CDR2 FQGNSA. V lost 2 bases and J 6 bases, leaving 8 bases between the germline ends. The CDR3 extends over 13 amino acids. This chain's CDR3 is CASSLRGANEQFF. As DNA, the CDR3 is TGTGCCAGCAGCTTAAGAGGGGCCAATGAGCAGTTCTTC.

J is TRBJ1-5 and V is TRBV7-9; TRBD1 aligns across 7 bases. The CDR3 length is 14 residues. In germline, CDR1 is SEHNR, CDR2 FQNEAQ (reference sequence). Trimming removed 4 bases from V and 6 bases from J; junction bases left unmatched: 6. As DNA, the CDR3 is TGTGCCAGCAGCTCCGACAGGGACCGTCAGCCCCAGCATTTT. Amino acids: CASSSDRDRQPQHF.

This clone is a singleton in its sample. The chain has TRBV27 and TRBJ2-7; TRBD2 agrees at 7 bases. The V and J ends lost 8 bases and 0 bases, in that order; junction bases with no gene match: 10. This CDR3 has 15 residues. The germline gives CDR1 MNHEY, CDR2 SMNVEV (reference sequence). CDR3 loop: CASRTGGGASYEQYF. CDR3 in DNA: TGTGCCAGCCGTACCGGGGGAGGGGCCTCCTACGAGCAGTACTTC.

The chain recombines TRBV7-9 with TRBJ2-1; TRBD1 is a possible D gene (5 bases). There are 11 residues in the CDR3. CDR1 and CDR2 (germline): SEHNR, FQNEAQ (reference sequence). The V end was cut by 3 bases, the J end by 8 bases, with 5 bases between. The CDR3 coding sequence is TGTGCCAGCAGCTTCAGGGATGAGCAGTTCTTC. Amino acid sequence: CASSFRDEQFF.

J is TRBJ2-2 and V is TRBV6-6; the D is unclear. V was clipped by 3 bases and J by 0 bases, with 8 bases between them. Germline CDR1 and CDR2: MNHNY and SVGAGI (reference sequence). The CDR3 is 15 amino acids. The CDR3 reads CASSYLKPNTGELFF. The DNA of the CDR3 is TGTGCCAGCAGTTATCTGAAGCCGAACACCGGGGAGCTGTTTTTT.

The chain combines TRBV5-8 with TRBJ1-6; D gene unclear. This CDR3 is 13 amino acids long. The V gene lost 6 bases and the J gene lost 5 bases, with 9 bases spanning the gap. The germline V gene encodes CDR1 SGHTS and CDR2 YDEGEE. This CDR3 is CASIGRNNSPLHF. The DNA of the CDR3 is TGTGCCAGCATTGGACGGAATAATTCACCCCTCCACTTT.